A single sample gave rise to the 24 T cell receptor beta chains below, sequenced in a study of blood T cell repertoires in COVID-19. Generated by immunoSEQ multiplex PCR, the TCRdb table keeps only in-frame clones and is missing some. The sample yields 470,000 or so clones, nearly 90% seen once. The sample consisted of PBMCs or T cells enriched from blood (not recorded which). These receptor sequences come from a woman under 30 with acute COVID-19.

CDR3 loop: CASSFPGTGWKYEQYF. The CDR3 DNA reads TGTGCCAGCAGTTTCCCAGGGACAGGATGGAAGTACGAGCAGTACTTC. The chain is built from TRBV6-2 or TRBV6-3 and TRBJ2-7, with 8 bases identical to TRBD1. Losses at the gene ends were 4 bases for V and 4 bases for J; bases not matched to a gene: 12. The V gene's germline CDR1 is MNHEY and CDR2 SVGEGT. The CDR3 consists of 16 residues.

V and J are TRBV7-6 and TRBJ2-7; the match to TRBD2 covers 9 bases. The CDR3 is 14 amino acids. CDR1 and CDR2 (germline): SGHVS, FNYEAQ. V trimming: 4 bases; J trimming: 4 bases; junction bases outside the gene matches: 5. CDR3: CASSSPTSGYEQYF. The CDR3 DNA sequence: TGTGCCAGCAGCTCCCCGACTAGCGGATACGAGCAGTACTTC.

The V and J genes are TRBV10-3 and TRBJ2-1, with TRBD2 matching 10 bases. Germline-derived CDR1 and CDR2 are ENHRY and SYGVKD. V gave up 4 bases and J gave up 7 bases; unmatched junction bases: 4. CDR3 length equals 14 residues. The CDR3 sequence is CAISASGSRNEQFF. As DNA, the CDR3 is TGTGCCATCAGTGCTAGCGGGAGTCGGAATGAGCAGTTCTTC.

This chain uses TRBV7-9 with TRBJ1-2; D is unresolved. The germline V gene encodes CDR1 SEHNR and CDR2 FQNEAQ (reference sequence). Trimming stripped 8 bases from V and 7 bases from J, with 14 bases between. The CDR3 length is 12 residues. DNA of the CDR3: TGTGCCAGCCGATCGGTGATCGGTGGCTACACCTTC. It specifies CASRSVIGGYTF.

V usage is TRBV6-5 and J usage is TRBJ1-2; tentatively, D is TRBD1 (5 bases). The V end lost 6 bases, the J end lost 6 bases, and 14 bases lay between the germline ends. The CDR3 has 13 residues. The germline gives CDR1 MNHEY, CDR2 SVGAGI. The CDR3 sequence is CASREEGPNGYTF. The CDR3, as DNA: TGTGCCAGCAGGGAGGAGGGGCCAAATGGCTACACCTTC.

The CDR3 sequence: CSANTRETQYF. CDR3 coding DNA: TGCAGTGCGAATACGCGGGAGACCCAGTACTTC. The rearrangement uses TRBV20-1 and TRBJ2-5, with D unresolved. This CDR3 is 11 amino acids long. Trimming cost V 6 bases and J 5 bases, with 10 bases left between them. CDR1 and CDR2 (germline): DFQATT, SNEGSKA (reference sequence).

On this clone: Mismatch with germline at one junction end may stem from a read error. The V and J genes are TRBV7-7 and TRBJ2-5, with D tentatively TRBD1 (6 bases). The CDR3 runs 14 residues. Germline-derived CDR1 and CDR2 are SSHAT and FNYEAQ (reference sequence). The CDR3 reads CASSIIGTYETQYF. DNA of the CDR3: TGTGCTAGCAGCATAATCGGGACATACGAGACCCAGTACTTC. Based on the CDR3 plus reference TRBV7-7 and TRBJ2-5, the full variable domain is GAGVSQSPRYKVTKRGQDVTLRCDPISSHATLYWYQQALGQGPEFLTYFNYEAQPDKSGLPSDRFSAERPEGSISTLTIQRTEQRDSAMYRCASSIIGTYETQYFGPGTRLLVL.

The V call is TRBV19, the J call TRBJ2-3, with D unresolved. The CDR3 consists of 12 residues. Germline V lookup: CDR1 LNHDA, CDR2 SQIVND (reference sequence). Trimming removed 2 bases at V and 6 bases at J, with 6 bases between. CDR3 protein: CASSIWADTQYF. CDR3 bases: TGTGCCAGTAGTATATGGGCGGATACGCAGTATTTT.

CDR3 sequence reads: CASSRTGTSGTDTQYF. CDR3 nucleotides: TGTGCCAGCAGCCGGACCGGGACTAGCGGCACAGATACGCAGTATTTT. This chain connects TRBV16 to TRBJ2-3; 10 positions agree with TRBD2. From germline, CDR1 is KGHSY and CDR2 FQNENV. With 4 bases clipped from V and 1 base from J, the junction kept 5 bases outside the gene matches. The length of the CDR3 is 16 residues.

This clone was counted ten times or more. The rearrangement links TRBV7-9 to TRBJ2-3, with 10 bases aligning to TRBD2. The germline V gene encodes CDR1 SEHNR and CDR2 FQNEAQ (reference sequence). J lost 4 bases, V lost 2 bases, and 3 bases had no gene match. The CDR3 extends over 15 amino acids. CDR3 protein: CASSLTSGAADTQYF. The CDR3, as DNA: TGTGCCAGCAGCTTAACTAGCGGGGCGGCAGATACGCAGTATTTT.

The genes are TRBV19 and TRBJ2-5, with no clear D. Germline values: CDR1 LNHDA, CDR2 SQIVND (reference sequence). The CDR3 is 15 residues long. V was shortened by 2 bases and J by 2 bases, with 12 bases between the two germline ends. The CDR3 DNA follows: TGTGCCAGTAGTATATCGTGGGCCCAACAAGAGACCCAGTACTTC. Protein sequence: CASSISWAQQETQYF. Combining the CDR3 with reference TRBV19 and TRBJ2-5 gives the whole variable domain DGGITQSPKYLFRKEGQNVTLSCEQNLNHDAMYWYRQDPGQGLRLIYYSQIVNDFQKGDIAEGYSVSREKKESFPLTVTSAQKNPTAFYLCASSISWAQQETQYFGPGTRLLVL.

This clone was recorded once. The CDR3 loop is CASSFIQTNYGYTF. In DNA, the CDR3 is TGTGCCAGCAGCTTTATCCAGACTAACTATGGCTACACCTTC. V and J are TRBV7-9 and TRBJ1-2; D is uncertain. The CDR3 runs 14 residues. Germline V gives CDR1 SEHNR, CDR2 FQNEAQ (reference sequence). The V and J ends lost 3 bases and 0 bases respectively, with 8 bases between them.

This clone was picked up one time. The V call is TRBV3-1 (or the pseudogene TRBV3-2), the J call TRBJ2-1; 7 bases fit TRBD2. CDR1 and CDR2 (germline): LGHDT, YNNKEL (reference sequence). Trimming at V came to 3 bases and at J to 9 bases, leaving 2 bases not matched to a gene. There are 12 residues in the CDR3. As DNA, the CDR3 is TGTGCCAGCAGCCAGGCGGGAGCTGAGCAGTTCTTC. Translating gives CASSQAGAEQFF.

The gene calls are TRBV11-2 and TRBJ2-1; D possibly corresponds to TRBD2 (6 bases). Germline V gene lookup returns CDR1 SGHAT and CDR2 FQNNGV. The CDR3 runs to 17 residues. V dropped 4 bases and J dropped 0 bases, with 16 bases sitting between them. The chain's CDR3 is CASSSTGLSTSYNEQFF. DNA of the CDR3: TGTGCCAGCAGCTCCACGGGACTCTCTACCTCCTACAATGAGCAGTTCTTC.

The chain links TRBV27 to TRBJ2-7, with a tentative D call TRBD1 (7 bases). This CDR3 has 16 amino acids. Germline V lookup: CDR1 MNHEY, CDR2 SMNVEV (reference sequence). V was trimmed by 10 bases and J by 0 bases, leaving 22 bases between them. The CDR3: CATRGAYGISSYEQYF. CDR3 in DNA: TGTGCCACCAGGGGGGCCTACGGTATTTCCTCCTACGAGCAGTACTTC.

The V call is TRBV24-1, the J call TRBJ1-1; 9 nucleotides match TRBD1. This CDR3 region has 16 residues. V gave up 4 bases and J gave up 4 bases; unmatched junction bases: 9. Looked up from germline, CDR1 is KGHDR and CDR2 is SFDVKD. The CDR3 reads CATSEQTGQGCTEAFF. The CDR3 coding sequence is TGTGCCACCAGTGAGCAGACGGGACAGGGTTGCACTGAAGCTTTCTTT.

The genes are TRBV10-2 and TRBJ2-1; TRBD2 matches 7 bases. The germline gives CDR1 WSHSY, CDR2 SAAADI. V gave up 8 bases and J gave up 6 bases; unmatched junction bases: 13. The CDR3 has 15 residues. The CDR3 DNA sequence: TGCGCCAGCTCATTCGTCCAGCGGGATATCAATGAGCAGTTCTTC. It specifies CASSFVQRDINEQFF.

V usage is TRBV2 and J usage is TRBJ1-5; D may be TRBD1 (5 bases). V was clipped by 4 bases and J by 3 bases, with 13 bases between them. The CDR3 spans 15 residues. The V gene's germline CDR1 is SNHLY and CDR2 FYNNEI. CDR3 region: CASSVGYRSNQPQHF. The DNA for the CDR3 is TGTGCCAGCAGTGTGGGATACAGGTCCAATCAGCCCCAGCATTTT.

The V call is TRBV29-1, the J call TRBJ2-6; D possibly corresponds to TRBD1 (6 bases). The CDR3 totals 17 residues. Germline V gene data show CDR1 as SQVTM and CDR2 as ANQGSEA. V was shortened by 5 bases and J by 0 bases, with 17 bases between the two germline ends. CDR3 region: CSVTPSTGLSGANVLTF. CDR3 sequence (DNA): TGCAGCGTTACCCCGTCGACAGGCCTCTCTGGGGCCAACGTCCTGACTTTC.

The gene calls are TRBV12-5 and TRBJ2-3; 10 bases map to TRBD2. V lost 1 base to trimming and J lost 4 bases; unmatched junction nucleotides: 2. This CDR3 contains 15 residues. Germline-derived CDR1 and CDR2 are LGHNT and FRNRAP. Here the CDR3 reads CASGLGLAGADTQYF. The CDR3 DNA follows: TGTGCTAGTGGTTTGGGACTAGCGGGTGCAGATACGCAGTATTTT.

The chain's CDR3 is CASSLVRGNTEAFF. CDR3 nucleotides: TGTGCCAGCAGCTTAGTGAGAGGGAACACTGAAGCTTTCTTT. The chain combines TRBV7-2 with TRBJ1-1; D is ambiguous. CDR3 size: 14 residues. The V and J ends lost 1 base and 1 base respectively, with 7 bases between them. Looked up from germline, CDR1 is SGHTA and CDR2 is FQGNSA.

DNA for the CDR3: TGCGCCAGCAGCCAAGACATAGGGGGCGGATCTGAAAAACTGTTTTTT. This sequence encodes CASSQDIGGGSEKLFF. This sequence joins TRBV4-1 and TRBJ1-4; 7 bases agree with TRBD1. From germline, CDR1 is MGHRA and CDR2 YSYEKL. This CDR3 has 16 residues. J gave up 7 bases and V 0 bases, and 8 bases lay outside the gene matches.

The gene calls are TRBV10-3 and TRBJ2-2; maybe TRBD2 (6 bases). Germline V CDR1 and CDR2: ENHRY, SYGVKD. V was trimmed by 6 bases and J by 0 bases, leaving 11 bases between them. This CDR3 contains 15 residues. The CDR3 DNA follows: TGTGCCATCAGGCGGGACGGGACGAACACCGGGGAGCTGTTTTTT. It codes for CAIRRDGTNTGELFF.

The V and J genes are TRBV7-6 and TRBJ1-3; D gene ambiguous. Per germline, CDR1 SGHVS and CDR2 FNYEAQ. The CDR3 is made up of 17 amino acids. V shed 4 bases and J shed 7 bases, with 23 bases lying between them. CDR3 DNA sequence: TGTGCCAGCAGCTCCTCAACTTCGACGCTTGGCGGGAACACCATATATTTT. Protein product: CASSSSTSTLGGNTIYF.